A selection of T cell receptor beta chains follows, all from one sample in a study of blood T cell repertoires in COVID-19. This table comes from immunoSEQ multiplex PCR, and its TCRdb copy is limited to in-frame clones, with some not included. The table lists tens of thousands of clones, approximately 88% of them singletons. The sequencing sample was made of peripheral blood. These receptors were taken from a man aged 50 to 59 with active COVID-19. Both conserved end residues are part of each CDR3. D genes are given only for firm matches. Clone size appears in some rows only: once, few, many, or a class for an expanded clone.

clone_size j_call d_call v_call cdr3_nt cdr3_aa
. TRBJ2-1 . TRBV30 TGTGCCTGGACCTATTTAGGGGGGGCCGCCTACAATGAGCAGTTCTTC CAWTYLGGAAYNEQFF
. TRBJ2-7 TRBD1 TRBV5-1 TGCGCCACCAGAAAAGGGGACAGAGAGTACTACGAGCAGTACTTC CATRKGDREYYEQYF
few TRBJ1-6 TRBD1 TRBV3-1/TRBV3-2 TGTGCCAGCAGCCGTCCCGGGACAGGGGATTCACCCCTCCACTTT CASSRPGTGDSPLHF
few TRBJ2-7 TRBD1 TRBV6-2/TRBV6-3 TGTGCCAGCAGTTACTACCGACAGGGGACCTACGAGCAGTACTTC CASSYYRQGTYEQYF
. TRBJ1-3 TRBD1 TRBV19 TGTGCCAGTAGTGCTACGACTCTACAGGGGGCGAGCGGAAACACCATATATTTT CASSATTLQGASGNTIYF
. TRBJ2-5 TRBD1 TRBV5-5 TGTGCCAGCAGCCCGGACAGGGGGCGAGAGACCCAGTACTTC CASSPDRGRETQYF
few TRBJ2-6 TRBD1 TRBV5-4 TGTGCCAGCAGCACCGATCCGACAGGGATTAAAGCTGGGGCCAACGTCCTGACTTTC CASSTDPTGIKAGANVLTF
. TRBJ1-2 TRBD1 TRBV11-2 TGTGCCAGCACCCGGGGGACAGGGTTGTCCTACACCTTC CASTRGTGLSYTF
. TRBJ1-1 . TRBV20-1 TGCAGTGCTAGTGCTCGGACCGGGATGTCTGAAGCTTTCTTT CSASARTGMSEAFF
few TRBJ1-6 . TRBV12-3/TRBV12-4 TGTGCCAGCAGTTTGCAGTATAATTCACCCCTCCACTTT CASSLQYNSPLHF
. TRBJ2-7 . TRBV5-1 TGCGCCAGCAGCTCGACTCCAGGACAGCGCCGAGGGTCCTACGAGCAGTACTTC CASSSTPGQRRGSYEQYF
. TRBJ1-5 TRBD1 TRBV6-5 TGTGCCAGCAGGCGACAGGGTGGGGAAAATCAGCCCCAGCATTTT CASRRQGGENQPQHF
. TRBJ2-2 TRBD2 TRBV2 TGTGCCAGCACTCCAGGAAGACTAGCGGGGTTAGGCACCGGGGAGCTGTTTTTT CASTPGRLAGLGTGELFF
. TRBJ1-1 . TRBV7-3 TGTGCCAGCAGAGCGACAGCATACACTGAAGCTTTCTTT CASRATAYTEAFF
. TRBJ2-1 . TRBV7-2 TGTGCCAGCAGCTTCGGAGAAAGCTCAAACAATGAGCAGTTCTTC CASSFGESSNNEQFF
once TRBJ2-1 TRBD1 TRBV3-1/TRBV3-2 TGTGCCAGCAGCCGGGGACAGGAGGCTTACAATGAGCAGTTCTTC CASSRGQEAYNEQFF
few TRBJ1-3 . TRBV3-1/TRBV3-2 TGTGCCAGCAACGGGGGGGCCACCATATATTTT CASNGGATIYF
. TRBJ1-4 . TRBV6-1 TGTGCCAGCAGTGAAGGACGGAGTGAAAAACTGTTTTTT CASSEGRSEKLFF
. TRBJ2-7 . TRBV27 TGTGCCAGCAGTACCATATGGGACACCTCTCTGTACGAGCAGTACTTC CASSTIWDTSLYEQYF
. TRBJ2-7 . TRBV19 TGTGCCAGTTCAACAGGGTCCTACGAGCAGTACTTC CASSTGSYEQYF
. TRBJ1-6 TRBD1 TRBV5-4 TGTGCCAGCAGCTGGGACAGGGGGAACTCACCCCTCCACTTT CASSWDRGNSPLHF
. TRBJ2-5 . TRBV7-9 TGTGCCAGCAGCACCCGACAGGGGAGGGCAGAGACCCAGTACTTC CASSTRQGRAETQYF
many TRBJ2-7 . TRBV6-5 TGTGCCAGCGGGGGGGGCTTCGGCCACTACGAGCAGTACTTC CASGGGFGHYEQYF
. TRBJ1-2 . TRBV12-5 TGTGCTAGTGGTTTCCAAAGATCTCAGTATGGCTACACCTTC CASGFQRSQYGYTF
once TRBJ1-2 . TRBV6-5 TGTGCCAGCATACCTGGGCCCTCGGACTATGGCTACACCTTC CASIPGPSDYGYTF
. TRBJ2-1 TRBD1 TRBV12-5 TGTGCTAGTGGGTGGGGACAGGGAGTCAATGAGCAGTTCTTC CASGWGQGVNEQFF
. TRBJ2-3 TRBD2 TRBV7-2 TGTGCCAGCAGCTTTACTAGCGGGCGAAGCACAGATACGCAGTATTTT CASSFTSGRSTDTQYF
. TRBJ2-5 TRBD1 TRBV27 TGTGCCAGCAGTTTATTCGGCAGGGGGCGCCAAGAGACCCAGTACTTC CASSLFGRGRQETQYF
. TRBJ2-7 . TRBV6-6 TGTGCCAGCACCTCCGAGGGGGGGCGTTCGGGCGAGCAGTACTTC CASTSEGGRSGEQYF
once TRBJ2-3 TRBD2 TRBV9 TGTGCCAGCAGCGTAGGGGTAGCGGGGTACACAGATACGCAGTATTTT CASSVGVAGYTDTQYF
. TRBJ1-2 TRBD1 TRBV2 TGTGCCAGCAGCGAGGACAGGGTGGTCGGCTACACCTTC CASSEDRVVGYTF
. TRBJ1-4 TRBD1 TRBV30 TGTGCCTGTAGCTCAGGACAGGGGGCAACTAATGAAAAACTGTTTTTT CACSSGQGATNEKLFF
. TRBJ2-6 TRBD2 TRBV2 TGTGCCAGCAGCCGGACTAGCGGGAGCTCTGGGGCCAACGTCCTGACTTTC CASSRTSGSSGANVLTF
. TRBJ1-2 . TRBV6-1 TGTGCCAGCAGTGAATTTGGAGACTTCTATGGCTACACCTTC CASSEFGDFYGYTF
. TRBJ2-1 . TRBV12-3/TRBV12-4 TGTGCCAGCAGTTTTAGGGGCGATGAGCAGTTCTTC CASSFRGDEQFF
. TRBJ2-1 . TRBV30 TGTGCCTGGCGATTGGGGGGTGGGAATGAGCAGTTCTTC CAWRLGGGNEQFF
. TRBJ1-2 TRBD1 TRBV12-3/TRBV12-4 TGTGCCAGCAGACTTGACAGGGGCCTGGGCTACACCTTC CASRLDRGLGYTF
. TRBJ2-3 . TRBV7-9 TGTGCCAGCAGCTTGGAGGGGAGCACAGATACGCAGTATTTT CASSLEGSTDTQYF
. TRBJ2-3 . TRBV6-2/TRBV6-3 TGTGCCAGCAGTTTCCCGGGAAGAACAGATACGCAGTATTTT CASSFPGRTDTQYF
. TRBJ2-3 TRBD2 TRBV5-1 TGCGCCAGCAGCCCGCGGGGGGGAAAAAGCACAGATACGCAGTATTTT CASSPRGGKSTDTQYF
. TRBJ1-1 TRBD1 TRBV7-2 TGTGCCAGCAGTTGGAGGGGGCAGGACACTGAAGCTTTCTTT CASSWRGQDTEAFF
. TRBJ1-1 . TRBV3-1/TRBV3-2 TGTGCCAGCAGCCAAGAAATAACCAGGGTGCATATCGAAGCTTTCTTT CASSQEITRVHIEAFF
. TRBJ2-5 . TRBV21-1 TGTGCCAGCAGCACCGGGGGGCGATATGACCAAGAGACCCAGTACTTC CASSTGGRYDQETQYF
. TRBJ2-5 . TRBV6-5 TGTGCCAGCGGGTTAGCGGCTCAAGAGACCCAGTACTTC CASGLAAQETQYF
. TRBJ2-5 TRBD1 TRBV5-1 TGCGCCAGCCGGCTAGGACCGGGACAGGGGGGCGAGACCCAGTACTTC CASRLGPGQGGETQYF
. TRBJ1-5 . TRBV4-2 TGTGCCAGCAGCCAAGAGAGGGGAGGTAATCAGCCCCAGCATTTT CASSQERGGNQPQHF
. TRBJ2-7 TRBD1 TRBV5-1 TGCGCCAGCAGCTTGGAAGGACAGGGGTTGACCTACGAGCAGTACTTC CASSLEGQGLTYEQYF
. TRBJ2-1 . TRBV7-3 TGTGCCAGCAGCTTAGCAGGGGATCCCTACAATGAGCAGTTCTTC CASSLAGDPYNEQFF
. TRBJ1-2 . TRBV6-5 TGTGCCAGCAGTCCGACAGGAGAAACAAGTGGTGGCTACACCTTC CASSPTGETSGGYTF
. TRBJ1-2 . TRBV11-2 TGTGCCAGCAGTCCGGCGGGGGGCTCGTGGGGCTACACCTTC CASSPAGGSWGYTF
. TRBJ1-5 TRBD1 TRBV5-5 TGTGCCAGCAGCTTGGCAGGGGGCGAGGCTCAGCCCCAGCATTTT CASSLAGGEAQPQHF
. TRBJ2-7 TRBD1 TRBV9 TGTGCCAGCAGCGTAGGGGGGACAGCCGTTCGGGCGCAGTACTTC CASSVGGTAVRAQYF
. TRBJ2-3 . TRBV9 TGTGCCAGCAGCGCGGTTAGAGGGTCTAGCACAGATACGCAGTATTTT CASSAVRGSSTDTQYF
. TRBJ1-5 TRBD1 TRBV5-8 TGTGCCAGCAGCCTAGGGGACAGGGGGGCGGGAGGTAGCAATCAGCCCCAGCATTTT CASSLGDRGAGGSNQPQHF
. TRBJ2-5 . TRBV29-1 TGCAGCGGGAGGACAGGCGCGGGGGGGACCCAGTACTTC CSGRTGAGGTQYF
. TRBJ1-6 . TRBV27 TGTGCCAGCAGTTTATCGGGGGGTAGCCCCCTCCACTTT CASSLSGGSPLHF
once TRBJ2-1 TRBD1 TRBV27 TGTGCCAGCAGTCCCGGGACAGTCTCCTACAATGAGCAGTTCTTC CASSPGTVSYNEQFF